A selection of T cell receptor beta chains follows, all from one sample in a study of shared clonotypes between healthy human individuals. Measured with immunoSEQ multiplex PCR; TCRdb has only the in-frame clones, and not every one. The table lists approximately 88,000 clones, approximately 70% of them singletons. Sequencing used memory CD8+ T cells sorted from blood. These receptors all come from a young man in good health. The CDR3 runs from the conserved cysteine through the conserved F or W. The D gene is left open where the match is weak. The size of a clone is reported for some rows only, either as once, few or many, or as a class for expanded clones.

d_call	v_call	clone_size	j_call	cdr3_aa	cdr3_nt
NA	TRBV10-2	NA	TRBJ2-1	CASSYLLLGEQFF	TGCGCCAGCAGTTATCTACTGTTGGGTGAGCAGTTCTTC
NA	TRBV7-9	NA	TRBJ2-1	CASSPWSTGTEQFF	TGTGCCAGCAGCCCGTGGTCTACAGGGACTGAGCAGTTCTTC
NA	TRBV6-6	once	TRBJ2-3	CASSYSSSDTQYF	TGTGCCAGCAGTTACTCAAGCTCAGATACGCAGTATTTT
NA	TRBV6-1	NA	TRBJ2-7	CASSDAFRWRGSYEQYF	TGTGCCAGCAGTGACGCTTTTCGATGGCGAGGCTCCTACGAGCAGTACTTC
NA	TRBV18	few	TRBJ2-7	CASSPTRVESYEQYF	TGTGCCAGCTCACCAACCCGGGTAGAGTCCTACGAGCAGTACTTC
NA	TRBV5-1	NA	TRBJ2-1	CASSLETGGFNNEQFF	TGCGCCAGCAGCTTGGAGACGGGTGGCTTTAACAATGAGCAGTTCTTC
NA	TRBV6-5	NA	TRBJ1-1	CASSYGGYTEAFF	TGTGCCAGCAGTTACGGGGGATACACTGAAGCTTTCTTT
NA	TRBV27	NA	TRBJ2-7	CASSSRQPYLYEQYF	TGTGCCAGCAGTTCACGCCAGCCTTACCTTTACGAGCAGTACTTC
TRBD2	TRBV11-1	once	TRBJ2-3	CASSSRLAVGTDTQYF	TGTGCCAGCAGCTCAAGACTAGCGGTTGGCACAGATACGCAGTATTTT
TRBD2	TRBV19	NA	TRBJ2-3	CASSIDLDKGTTSGSFVTDTQYF	TGTGCCAGTAGTATAGATCTAGACAAAGGGACAACTAGCGGGAGTTTTGTCACAGATACGCAGTATTTT
NA	TRBV7-9	NA	TRBJ2-1	CASSTGGDEQFF	TGTGCCAGCAGCACGGGTGGCGATGAGCAGTTCTTC
NA	TRBV11-3	NA	TRBJ2-2	CASSPGPGTGELFF	TGTGCCAGCAGCCCCGGACCGGGGACCGGGGAGCTGTTTTTT
NA	TRBV15	once	TRBJ2-4	CATSRADSLENIQYF	TGTGCCACCAGCAGGGCGGACAGTTTGGAAAACATTCAGTACTTC
TRBD1	TRBV10-3	few	TRBJ2-7	CAISGTGRLVNLEQQYF	TGTGCCATCAGTGGGACAGGGCGCCTAGTCAACTTAGAGCAGCAGTACTTC
TRBD1	TRBV5-1	NA	TRBJ2-3	CASSLGQGDDTQYF	TGCGCCAGCAGCTTGGGACAGGGAGATGATACGCAGTATTTT
NA	TRBV6-5	NA	TRBJ2-1	CASGEWGGAYNEQFF	TGTGCCAGCGGAGAGTGGGGGGGCGCGTACAATGAGCAGTTCTTC
TRBD1	TRBV10-3	few	TRBJ2-2	CAIQGTGELFF	TGTGCCATACAGGGGACCGGGGAGCTGTTTTTT
NA	TRBV6-6	few	TRBJ1-4	CASSYPGGQNNEKLFF	TGTGCCAGCAGTTACCCCGGGGGGCAGAATAATGAAAAACTGTTTTTT
NA	TRBV7-8	NA	TRBJ2-7	CASSSTSPGSYEQYF	TGTGCCAGCAGCTCCACTAGTCCCGGCTCCTACGAGCAGTACTTC
TRBD1	TRBV29-1	NA	TRBJ2-1	CSVGGQATYNEQFF	TGCAGCGTCGGGGGACAGGCCACCTACAATGAGCAGTTCTTC
NA	TRBV7-2	NA	TRBJ2-7	CASSQAGNRYEQYF	TGTGCCAGCAGCCAGGCAGGGAACCGCTACGAGCAGTACTTC
TRBD2	TRBV29-1	NA	TRBJ2-1	CSVGGAGVTRSEQFF	TGCAGCGTTGGTGGGGCGGGAGTTACTCGGTCTGAGCAGTTCTTC
NA	TRBV2	NA	TRBJ2-3	CASMFRTSTDTQYF	TGTGCCAGCATGTTCCGGACTAGCACAGATACGCAGTATTTT
NA	TRBV7-9	once	TRBJ1-2	CASSNTQGNGYTF	TGTGCCAGCAGCAACACTCAGGGAAATGGCTACACCTTC
NA	TRBV4-3	NA	TRBJ2-5	CASSPAGGLDQETQYF	TGCGCCAGCAGCCCGGCCGGAGGGTTGGACCAAGAGACCCAGTACTTC
NA	TRBV6-6	once	TRBJ2-5	CASSATRWETQYF	TGTGCCAGCAGTGCGACTAGGTGGGAGACCCAGTACTTC
NA	TRBV7-9	NA	TRBJ1-4	CASSFVEPLNEKLFF	TGTGCCAGCAGCTTCGTCGAGCCCTTAAATGAAAAACTGTTTTTT
TRBD2	TRBV28	NA	TRBJ2-7	CASSLKLADWFSYEQYF	TGTGCCAGCAGTTTAAAACTAGCGGATTGGTTTTCCTACGAGCAGTACTTC
TRBD1	TRBV7-9	NA	TRBJ2-5	CASSRGQGEVETQYF	TGTGCCAGCAGTCGAGGACAGGGGGAAGTGGAGACCCAGTACTTC
NA	TRBV4-1	NA	TRBJ1-5	CASSQDWGNQPQHF	TGCGCCAGCAGCCAAGATTGGGGAAATCAGCCCCAGCATTTT
NA	TRBV6-4	NA	TRBJ2-1	CASSDSLGEQFF	TGTGCCAGCAGTGACTCGCTAGGTGAGCAGTTCTTC
NA	TRBV27	NA	TRBJ2-1	CASNSGNHNEQFF	TGTGCCAGCAACTCTGGGAACCACAATGAGCAGTTCTTC
TRBD2	TRBV28	NA	TRBJ2-3	CASSAGTSTSWSTDTQYF	TGTGCCAGCAGCGCCGGGACCTCGACTAGCTGGAGCACAGATACGCAGTATTTT
NA	TRBV2	NA	TRBJ2-2	CASSEATPGATGELFF	TGTGCCAGCAGTGAAGCTACGCCGGGAGCCACCGGGGAGCTGTTTTTT
NA	TRBV28	once	TRBJ1-3	CASSFGGNTIYF	TGTGCCAGCAGTTTTGGGGGAAACACCATATATTTT
NA	TRBV6-1	many	TRBJ2-1	CASSENGGSYNEQFF	TGTGCCAGCAGTGAAAATGGCGGCTCCTACAATGAGCAGTTCTTC
TRBD1	TRBV19	NA	TRBJ2-1	CASSTRDRGHLGEQFF	TGTGCCAGTAGTACCAGGGACAGGGGCCACTTGGGTGAGCAGTTCTTC
TRBD1	TRBV5-5	once	TRBJ2-1	CASSSRGSSYNEQFF	TGTGCCAGCAGCTCCAGGGGGAGCTCCTACAATGAGCAGTTCTTC
NA	TRBV19	few	TRBJ2-2	CASVRDWAGELFF	TGTGCCAGTGTTCGGGACTGGGCCGGGGAGCTGTTTTTT
TRBD2	TRBV6-1	NA	TRBJ2-7	CASSERSSGLREQYF	TGTGCCAGCAGTGAAAGGTCTAGCGGTCTTCGCGAGCAGTACTTC
TRBD2	TRBV13	NA	TRBJ2-3	CASSTGLAGGSTDTQYF	TGTGCCAGCAGCACCGGACTAGCGGGAGGGAGCACAGATACGCAGTATTTT
TRBD2	TRBV19	NA	TRBJ2-3	CASSIGLAGVGTQYF	TGTGCCAGTAGTATCGGACTAGCGGGAGTCGGTACGCAGTATTTT
NA	TRBV10-3	NA	TRBJ2-1	CAISEVSGNLINEQFF	TGTGCCATCAGTGAGGTTAGCGGAAACCTTATCAATGAGCAGTTCTTC
TRBD2	TRBV7-8	NA	TRBJ2-7	CASSTNATSRLNHEQYF	TGTGCCAGCAGCACTAACGCGACTAGCCGGTTGAATCACGAGCAGTACTTC
TRBD1	TRBV28	NA	TRBJ1-4	CASSSTGGAGEKLFF	TGTGCCAGCAGTTCCACAGGGGGCGCGGGTGAAAAACTGTTTTTT
NA	TRBV28	many	TRBJ2-7	CASNSIRYEQYF	TGTGCCAGCAATTCAATCCGCTACGAGCAGTACTTC
TRBD2	TRBV2	NA	TRBJ2-7	CASCSRTSGSYEQYF	TGTGCCAGCTGCTCCCGGACTAGCGGTTCCTACGAGCAGTACTTC
TRBD2	TRBV5-4	NA	TRBJ2-2	CASSSLPGLASGELFF	TGTGCCAGCAGCTCACTTCCGGGACTAGCTTCCGGGGAGCTGTTTTTT
TRBD1	TRBV9	NA	TRBJ1-2	CASSVELWDRGSSGRVYTF	TGTGCCAGCAGCGTAGAGCTCTGGGACAGGGGGAGCTCTGGCCGTGTCTACACCTTC
TRBD1	TRBV7-9	NA	TRBJ1-1	CASSSRGTNTEAFF	TGTGCCAGCAGCTCCAGGGGGACGAACACTGAAGCTTTCTTT
TRBD1	TRBV13	NA	TRBJ2-7	CASSFGTGSSYEQYF	TGTGCCAGCAGCTTCGGGACAGGGAGCTCCTACGAGCAGTACTTC
NA	TRBV5-5	NA	TRBJ2-5	CASSQGITGSGETQYF	TGTGCCAGCAGCCAGGGAATTACAGGATCGGGAGAGACCCAGTACTTC
NA	TRBV4-3	once	TRBJ2-4	CASSQDWWASEKNIQYF	TGCGCCAGCAGCCAAGATTGGTGGGCTAGCGAGAAAAACATTCAGTACTTC
TRBD2	TRBV29-1	NA	TRBJ2-3	CSVVPLTSGRSADTQYF	TGCAGCGTTGTCCCCTTGACTAGCGGGAGGTCGGCAGATACGCAGTATTTT